Listed below are T cell receptor beta chains from one sample, sequenced in a study of blood T cell repertoires in COVID-19. Some clones are missing from TCRdb's copy, which holds only in-frame ones; the method was immunoSEQ multiplex PCR. The data show approximately 400,000 clones, 81% seen once. The sequenced material came from peripheral blood. The receptors come from a human donor with acute or convalescent COVID-19. The donor label of this sample is uncertain. Both conserved end residues are part of each CDR3. D genes are given only for firm matches. Some rows have no size entry. The others give once, few or many, or a class for an expanded clone.

clone_size j_call d_call v_call cdr3_aa cdr3_nt
few TRBJ1-6 TRBD1 TRBV7-9 CASSPPGGGVNSPLHF TGTGCCAGCAGCCCCCCAGGGGGAGGCGTTAATTCACCCCTCCACTTT
. TRBJ2-3 . TRBV3-1/TRBV3-2 CASSQDGWVDRTSTDTQYF TGTGCCAGCAGCCAAGATGGGTGGGTTGACAGAACTAGCACAGATACGCAGTATTTT
. TRBJ1-2 . TRBV2 CASSPWTSENYGYTF TGTGCCAGCAGTCCGTGGACAAGCGAAAACTATGGCTACACCTTC
. TRBJ1-2 . TRBV19 CASSIAGSISYGYTF TGTGCCAGTAGTATAGCTGGCAGTATAAGCTATGGCTACACCTTC
once TRBJ2-7 TRBD1 TRBV18 CASSPPAGGWDEQYF TGTGCCAGCTCACCACCGGCAGGGGGATGGGACGAGCAGTACTTC
. TRBJ2-2 . TRBV6-5 CARGDSINTGELFF TGTGCCCGCGGGGACAGCATAAACACCGGGGAGCTGTTTTTT
. TRBJ2-3 . TRBV7-8 CASSLPKAPTDTQYF TGTGCCAGCAGCCTCCCAAAAGCCCCCACAGATACGCAGTATTTT
. TRBJ2-7 . TRBV5-5 CASSSGYEQYF TGTGCCAGCAGCTCAGGGTACGAGCAGTACTTC
few TRBJ1-1 . TRBV19 CASSIDRNTEAFF TGTGCCAGTAGTATAGACAGGAACACTGAAGCTTTCTTT
. TRBJ1-2 . TRBV7-9 CASSLSGMRDGYTF TGTGCCAGCAGCTTAAGTGGAATGCGGGATGGCTACACCTTC
. TRBJ2-7 TRBD2 TRBV18 CASSPLGGVEEQYF TGTGCCAGCTCACCACTGGGAGGGGTGGAGGAGCAGTACTTC
. TRBJ2-1 TRBD2 TRBV6-1 CASSVSGTSGRRNNEQFF TGTGCCAGCAGTGTTTCAGGGACTAGCGGGAGGAGGAACAATGAGCAGTTCTTC
. TRBJ2-7 . TRBV30 CAWRRSGAYEQYF TGTGCCTGGAGACGATCAGGGGCCTACGAGCAGTACTTC
. TRBJ1-3 . TRBV6-1 CASSESAGGNTIYF TGTGCCAGCAGTGAATCCGCAGGAGGAAACACCATATATTTT
. TRBJ2-7 TRBD2 TRBV2 CATQPQTSTYEQYF TGTGCCACCCAACCTCAGACTAGCACCTACGAGCAGTACTTC
. TRBJ1-1 . TRBV7-9 CASSLTVNTEAFF TGTGCCAGCAGCTTAACGGTGAACACTGAAGCTTTCTTT
. TRBJ2-3 . TRBV6-5 CATTRQFTDTQYF TGTGCCACTACTCGACAGTTCACAGATACGCAGTATTTT
. TRBJ1-1 . TRBV7-2 CASSLDPGGTEAFF TGTGCCAGCAGCTTAGATCCGGGAGGCACTGAAGCTTTCTTT
. TRBJ2-3 . TRBV6-5 CASSYSGASSTDTQYF TGTGCCAGCAGTTACTCGGGGGCTTCGAGCACAGATACGCAGTATTTT
. TRBJ2-3 TRBD1 TRBV19 CASSSRGRTDTQYF TGTGCCAGTAGCTCCAGGGGGAGAACAGATACGCAGTATTTT
. TRBJ1-2 TRBD1 TRBV30 CASTRQGYGYTF TGTGCCTCCACGCGACAGGGGTATGGCTACACCTTC
. TRBJ2-7 TRBD1 TRBV5-1 CASSLGRQGWEQYF TGCGCCAGCAGCTTGGGCCGACAGGGGTGGGAGCAGTACTTC
. TRBJ1-1 TRBD1 TRBV7-9 CASSLVDRVPFF TGTGCCAGCAGCTTAGTCGACAGGGTCCCTTTCTTT
. TRBJ1-5 TRBD1 TRBV5-8 CASSSGTGNQPQHF TGTGCCAGCAGCTCCGGGACAGGCAATCAGCCCCAGCATTTT
few TRBJ2-3 . TRBV5-1 CASTDGRYGTDTQYF TGCGCCAGCACCGATGGGAGGTATGGCACAGATACGCAGTATTTT
. TRBJ2-2 TRBD1 TRBV7-7 CASSPGTGLTGELFF TGTGCCAGCAGCCCGGGGACAGGGTTAACCGGGGAGCTGTTTTTT
many TRBJ2-7 TRBD2 TRBV27 CASRRGGGFYEQYF TGTGCCAGCAGGAGAGGCGGGGGATTCTACGAGCAGTACTTC
. TRBJ2-1 TRBD1 TRBV7-2 CASSQRQGTYNEQFF TGTGCCAGCAGCCAAAGACAGGGGACCTACAATGAGCAGTTCTTC
few TRBJ2-7 . TRBV19 CASSLISLGEQYF TGTGCCAGTAGCCTTATCTCTCTAGGCGAGCAGTACTTC
. TRBJ2-3 . TRBV11-2 CASSLGTGFDTQYF TGTGCCAGCAGCTTAGGGACGGGGTTTGATACGCAGTATTTT
. TRBJ1-2 TRBD1 TRBV5-1 CASSLGTGTYGYTF TGCGCCAGCAGCTTAGGGACAGGAACCTATGGCTACACCTTC
. TRBJ2-7 TRBD2 TRBV4-1 CASSLSLAGEQYF TGCGCCAGCAGCCTCTCATTAGCGGGGGAGCAGTACTTC
once TRBJ1-2 . TRBV13 CASSMMSGAYGYTF TGTGCCAGCAGCATGATGTCAGGGGCCTATGGCTACACCTTC
. TRBJ1-4 . TRBV6-5 CASSFIGGGEKLFF TGTGCCAGCAGTTTCATAGGGGGGGGAGAAAAACTGTTTTTT
. TRBJ1-5 TRBD1 TRBV18 CASSPQGARNQPQHF TGTGCCAGCTCCCCACAGGGGGCACGAAATCAGCCCCAGCATTTT
once TRBJ2-7 . TRBV15 CATSRDVDTSYEQYF TGTGCCACCAGCAGAGACGTCGATACCAGCTACGAGCAGTACTTC
. TRBJ1-6 . TRBV9 CASSVSNYNSPLHF TGTGCCAGCAGCGTATCAAACTATAATTCACCCCTCCACTTT
. TRBJ1-2 TRBD1 TRBV28 CASSPTGGGRSDGYTF TGTGCCAGCAGCCCGACAGGGGGCGGAAGGAGCGATGGCTACACCTTC
. TRBJ1-1 . TRBV27 CASRRRSGVSTEAFF TGTGCCAGCAGAAGGCGATCCGGGGTATCGACTGAAGCTTTCTTT
. TRBJ2-1 TRBD2 TRBV2 CASSVLGTSGYNEQFF TGTGCCAGCAGCGTGCTCGGGACTAGCGGTTACAATGAGCAGTTCTTC
. TRBJ2-1 . TRBV18 CASSTGLNYNEQFF TGTGCCAGCTCGACCGGACTAAACTACAATGAGCAGTTCTTC
. TRBJ2-7 . TRBV19 CASSRGFVNEQYF TGTGCCAGTAGTCGAGGATTTGTTAACGAGCAGTACTTC
. TRBJ1-4 TRBD1 TRBV5-5 CASSRTGSTNEKLFF TGTGCCAGCAGCCGGACAGGGTCAACTAATGAAAAACTGTTTTTT
. TRBJ1-2 . TRBV3-1/TRBV3-2 CASSQAGSYGYTF TGTGCCAGCAGCCAAGCAGGTTCCTATGGCTACACCTTC
. TRBJ2-5 . TRBV19 CASSKDRLGGETQYF TGTGCCAGTAGTAAGGACCGCTTAGGGGGAGAGACCCAGTACTTC
. TRBJ2-7 . TRBV7-9 CASSLGPGDTYEQYF TGTGCCAGCAGCTTAGGACCCGGGGACACCTACGAGCAGTACTTC
. TRBJ2-5 TRBD2 TRBV6-5 CASSYSGLAVQETQYF TGTGCCAGCAGTTACTCGGGACTAGCGGTCCAAGAGACCCAGTACTTC
. TRBJ1-4 . TRBV4-2 CASSHAGLAGEKLFF TGTGCCAGCAGCCATGCCGGGCTCGCAGGGGAAAAACTGTTTTTT
. TRBJ1-2 TRBD1 TRBV5-1 CASSGGTGNPSNYGYTF TGCGCCAGCAGCGGGGGGACAGGTAATCCATCTAACTATGGCTACACCTTC